Here is one TCR beta chain with its context. Its antigen has not been determined. No qualities accompany the bases; no much larger clone lies one base away. These data originate in a study of shared clonotypes between healthy human individuals (dated by TCRdb to 2019 to 2021). The study in broad terms: A few men and two women, aged 18 to 49 years, made up the cohort. For each donor, CD4 naive and CD4 memory were each run on three plates, CD8 naive on two plates, and CD8 memory on one plate. To estimate repertoire size and how much clonotypes are shared between individuals, the study performed deep sequencing of blood TCR repertoires from about five healthy adults. To increase sequencing depth and limit assay-specific biases, different laboratories used diverse techniques to prepare libraries and sequence TCR repertoires. Each donor's leukapheresis produced roughly between roughly 0.85 and 9.5 billion PBMCs.

For the CD8 naive samples, CD45RO-negative cells were positively selected for CCR7, yielding a CD45RA+CCR7+ population from which TemRA cells were excluded. Healthy HIV-negative adults with no recently reported acute infections or vaccinations were included as donors. Every donor was a Caucasian adult residing in Nashville, Tennessee, USA. After blood collection by leukapheresis, PBMCs were isolated using Ficoll-Histopaque density gradient centrifugation and then cryopreserved in the vapor phase of liquid nitrogen. Purity and quantity of every magnetically sorted T cell population were checked by analytical flow cytometry. Each sorted fraction had its genomic DNA isolated and then quantified by UV absorbance on a Nanodrop 2000c. The research as a whole found: Across several donors, approximately 4.6% of naive CD4, roughly 3.3% of naive CD8, under 2.5% of memory CD4, and roughly 0.4% of memory CD8 clonotypes were shared. Naive subsets generally had larger estimated clonotype richness than memory subsets. Because the study included only a small number of donors, the genetic and exposure-history diversity represented was limited. Sampling was restricted to blood, and TCR repertoires in tissue are likely to differ from TCR repertoires in blood. Pairwise subsampling led to the expectation that sequencing depth would affect the degree of clonotype sharing among donors. Compared with non-shared clonotypes, clonotypes shared by all four sorted-subset donors had higher generation probabilities. Even with the large sequencing depth, rarefaction of the sorted-subset datasets indicated that sequencing was incomplete.

Using the deep immunoSEQ assay, multiplex PCR amplified TCR CDR3 regions from genomic DNA. Extracted genomic DNA from each cell subset was distributed evenly across all wells of several immunoSEQ 96-well plates, and each plate was treated as a replicate. For sorted subsets, roughly 200 ng genomic DNA, equal to 25,000 to 35,000 T cell genomes, was loaded into each replicate PCR. Purified libraries were quantified with a Qubit 3.0 fluorometer, sized on a Bioanalyzer 2100, and re-quantified with the KAPA Library Quantification kit. Each immunoSEQ 96-well plate was sequenced on its own single-read 150-cycle Illumina NextSeq 550 flow cell. Per the original workflow: Because the immunoSEQ output included only junctional sequences and no quality scores, the filtering could not be the same as the filtering used for full-length reads. Sequences were annotated with PyIR, a Python wrapper for IgBLAST v1.9, and V/J genes and CDR3 were assigned using IMGT germline references. Reads were filtered out if the reads had weak V/J assignments (E-value above 1e-6), no CDR3, stop codons, out-of-frame junctions, or ambiguous translated residues. V3J clonotypes were defined as sequences sharing the same inferred V gene, J gene, and CDR3 amino acid sequence. The percentage overlap between two repertoires was calculated by dividing the number of shared unique clonotypes by the size of the smaller repertoire. Richness of each repertoire was evaluated using RTK rarefaction, the Chao1 estimator, and Recon v2.1 estimates of unobserved clonotypes. OLGA was used to compute generation probabilities for all TCRbeta clonotypes that the gDNA method yielded from four donors. TCRdb's version of the immuneACCESS table is confined to in-frame rearrangements and falls short of the full clone set. An unresolved V gene accounts for under half of the shortfall where checked; the remainder is of unknown origin. The V and J calls and the clone size are those of that table, but D and trimming were determined from the DNA. This sample lists about 800,000 clones; around 96% were detected once. The leading ten clones occupy approximately 0.2% of the sample.

V ends up 2 bases short and J 7 bases short, with an unmatched junction base count of 9. The germline V gene (reference sequence) specifies LNHDA as CDR1 and SQIVND as CDR2. The CDR3 has 16 amino acids, counting the end cysteine and phenylalanine. This entry keeps only the CDR3 DNA: 48 bases, framed from base 1. This TCR was sampled from a man aged 25-45 years in good health. Specimen: naive CD8+ T cells sorted from blood. The sample's cell subset or site label, in plain terms: CD45RA+CCR7+. The chain uses TRBV19 and TRBJ2-1; 9 central bases correspond to TRBD1. At the DNA level, the sequence is TGTGCCAGTAGTATATCCGGACAGGGGTCCGTTAATGAGCAGTTCTTC. Its protein product is CASSISGQGSVNEQFF.